Included here is one T cell receptor beta chain sequence, with context. This sample was taken from a study of T cells expressing NK-cell markers. Libraries used 5'RACE template switching adding universal primer site and UMIs. TCRdb re-called the 5' RACE reads and shows each CDR3 protein once, DNA omitted. This specimen shows some 450,000 distinct CDR3 sequences; the ten leading clones hold about 7.3%. The CDR3 sequence is 16 residues long. Germline V gene sequence: CDR1 SGHDN, CDR2 FVKESK. The sequencing input was blood T cells: a sorted CD56 or NKG2C T cell subset, CD4+ or CD8+ T cells, or bulk PBMC T cells (not recorded which). The V and J genes are TRBV14 and TRBJ2-1; TCRdb lists TRBD2, though no DNA is available to test this call. This sequence originates from a woman between 18 and 70 years old in good health. The CDR3: CASSPNTLATYNEQFF.